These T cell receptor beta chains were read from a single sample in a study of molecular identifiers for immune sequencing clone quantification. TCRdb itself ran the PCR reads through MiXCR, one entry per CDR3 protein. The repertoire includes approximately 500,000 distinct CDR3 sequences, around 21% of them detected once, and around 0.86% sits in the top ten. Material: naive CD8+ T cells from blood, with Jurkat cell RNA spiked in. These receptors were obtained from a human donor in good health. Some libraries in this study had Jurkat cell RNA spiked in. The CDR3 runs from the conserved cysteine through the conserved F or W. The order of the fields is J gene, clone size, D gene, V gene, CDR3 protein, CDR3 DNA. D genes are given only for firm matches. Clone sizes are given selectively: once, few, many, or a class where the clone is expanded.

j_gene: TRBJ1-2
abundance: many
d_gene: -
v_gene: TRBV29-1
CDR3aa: CSVEDLGEGGRGPGYGYTF
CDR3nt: TGCAGCGTTGAAGATTTGGGGGAGGGGGGGCGTGGACCTGGCTATGGCTACACCTTC

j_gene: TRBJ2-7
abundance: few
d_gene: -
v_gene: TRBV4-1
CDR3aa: CASSQGLQTYEQYF
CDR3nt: TGCGCCAGCAGCCAAGGGTTACAGACCTACGAGCAGTACTTC

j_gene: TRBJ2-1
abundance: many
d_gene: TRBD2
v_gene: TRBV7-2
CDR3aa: CASSSDAGGQPSYNEQFF
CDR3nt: TGTGCCAGCAGCTCGGACGCGGGGGGGCAACCCTCCTACAATGAGCAGTTCTTC

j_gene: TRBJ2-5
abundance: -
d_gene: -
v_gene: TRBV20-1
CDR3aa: CSASRDRDHQETQYF
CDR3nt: TGCAGTGCTTCAAGGGACCGGGATCACCAAGAGACCCAGTACTTC

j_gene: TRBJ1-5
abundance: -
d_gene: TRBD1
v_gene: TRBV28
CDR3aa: CASSPGTGGSIHQPQHF
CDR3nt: TGTGCCAGCAGCCCGGGGACAGGGGGATCTATTCATCAGCCCCAGCATTTT

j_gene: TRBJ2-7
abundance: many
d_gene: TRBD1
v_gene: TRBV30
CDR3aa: CAWSRWTGDEQYF
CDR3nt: TGTGCCTGGAGTCGGTGGACAGGGGACGAGCAGTACTTC

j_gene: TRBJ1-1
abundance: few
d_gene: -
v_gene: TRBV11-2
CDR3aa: CASSLILPGANTEAFF
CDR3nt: TGTGCCAGCAGCTTAATTCTCCCCGGGGCGAACACTGAAGCTTTCTTT

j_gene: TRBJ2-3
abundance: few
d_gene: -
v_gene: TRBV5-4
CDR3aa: CASSFSGAHTDTQYF
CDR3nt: TGTGCCAGCAGCTTCTCAGGGGCCCACACAGATACGCAGTATTTT

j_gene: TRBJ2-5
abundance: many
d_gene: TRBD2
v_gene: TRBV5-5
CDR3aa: CASSLWEGLETQYF
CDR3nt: TGTGCCAGCAGCTTATGGGAGGGGTTGGAGACCCAGTACTTC

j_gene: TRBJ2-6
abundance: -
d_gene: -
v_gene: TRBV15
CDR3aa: CATSSMGFGANVLTF
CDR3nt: TGTGCCACCAGCTCGATGGGCTTTGGGGCCAACGTCCTGACTTTC

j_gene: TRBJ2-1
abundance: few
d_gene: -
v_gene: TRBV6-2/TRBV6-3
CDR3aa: CASSLFEGGNEQFF
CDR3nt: TGTGCCAGCAGCCTCTTTGAGGGAGGCAATGAGCAGTTCTTC

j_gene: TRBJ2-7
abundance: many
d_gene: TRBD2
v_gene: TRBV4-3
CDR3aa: CASSQDRASGYEQYF
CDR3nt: TGCGCCAGCAGCCAAGATCGCGCTAGCGGCTACGAGCAGTACTTC

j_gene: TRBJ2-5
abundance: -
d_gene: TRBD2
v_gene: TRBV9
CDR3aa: CASSPFVLREGETQYF
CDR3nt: TGTGCCAGCAGCCCCTTTGTTTTGCGGGAGGGTGAGACCCAGTACTTC

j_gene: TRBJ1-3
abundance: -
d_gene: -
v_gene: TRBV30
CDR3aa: CAWTPVGSGNTIYF
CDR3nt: TGTGCCTGGACCCCGGTGGGCTCTGGAAACACCATATATTTT

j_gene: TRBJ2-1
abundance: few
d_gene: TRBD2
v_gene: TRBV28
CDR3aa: CASSPGLAGTDTNEQFF
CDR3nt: TGTGCCAGCAGCCCGGGACTAGCGGGTACCGACACCAATGAGCAGTTCTTC

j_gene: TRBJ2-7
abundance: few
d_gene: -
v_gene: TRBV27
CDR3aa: CASKGVAHEQYF
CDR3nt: TGTGCCAGCAAGGGGGTGGCGCACGAGCAGTACTTC

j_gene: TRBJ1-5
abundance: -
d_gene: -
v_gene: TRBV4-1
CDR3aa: CASSQDQWGNQPQHF
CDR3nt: TGCGCCAGCAGCCAAGATCAGTGGGGCAATCAGCCCCAGCATTTT

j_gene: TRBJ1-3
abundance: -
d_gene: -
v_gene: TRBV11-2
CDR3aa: CASSLDVGAVYSGNTIYF
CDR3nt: TGTGCCAGCAGCTTAGATGTAGGAGCAGTCTACTCTGGAAACACCATATATTTT

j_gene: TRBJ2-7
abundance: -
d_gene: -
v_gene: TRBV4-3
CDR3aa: CASSQDGSLYEQYF
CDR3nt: TGCGCCAGCAGCCAAGACGGGAGTCTCTACGAGCAGTACTTC

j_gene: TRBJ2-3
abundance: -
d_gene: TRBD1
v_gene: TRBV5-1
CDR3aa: CASSLTGAGTDTQYF
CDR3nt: TGCGCCAGCAGCCTGACAGGGGCTGGTACAGATACGCAGTATTTT

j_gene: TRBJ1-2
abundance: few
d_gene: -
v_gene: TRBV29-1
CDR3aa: CSVPALGANYGYTF
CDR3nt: TGCAGCGTCCCCGCTCTGGGAGCTAACTATGGCTACACCTTC

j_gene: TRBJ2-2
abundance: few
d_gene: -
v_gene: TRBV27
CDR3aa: CASSFSRGGTGELFF
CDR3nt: TGTGCCAGCAGTTTCTCCAGGGGCGGCACCGGGGAGCTGTTTTTT

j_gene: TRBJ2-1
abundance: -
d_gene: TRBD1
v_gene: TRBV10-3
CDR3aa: CAISDRGQGGNEQFF
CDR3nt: TGTGCCATCAGTGACCGTGGACAGGGGGGGAATGAGCAGTTCTTC

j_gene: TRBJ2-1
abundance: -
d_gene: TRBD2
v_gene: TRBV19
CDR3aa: CASSHRSSGNYEQFF
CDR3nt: TGTGCCAGTAGCCATCGGTCTAGCGGAAACTATGAGCAGTTCTTC

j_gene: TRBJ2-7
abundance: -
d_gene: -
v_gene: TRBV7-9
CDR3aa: CASSLAPEATYEQYF
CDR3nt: TGTGCCAGCAGCTTAGCTCCAGAGGCTACCTACGAGCAGTACTTC

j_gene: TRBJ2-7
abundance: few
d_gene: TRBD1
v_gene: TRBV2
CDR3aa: CASSVGTGGKGEQYF
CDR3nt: TGTGCCAGCAGTGTCGGGACAGGGGGCAAGGGTGAGCAGTACTTC

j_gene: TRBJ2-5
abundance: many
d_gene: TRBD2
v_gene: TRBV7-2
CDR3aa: CASSLGAGGLQETQYF
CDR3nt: TGTGCCAGCAGCTTAGGGGCGGGGGGGCTTCAAGAGACCCAGTACTTC

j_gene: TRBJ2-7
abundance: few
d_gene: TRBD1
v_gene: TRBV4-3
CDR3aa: CASSPDRQGSYEQYF
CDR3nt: TGCGCCAGCAGCCCGGACCGACAGGGTTCCTACGAGCAGTACTTC

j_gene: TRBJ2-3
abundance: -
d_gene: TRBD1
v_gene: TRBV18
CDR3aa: CASSLTGTGGDTQYF
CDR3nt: TGTGCCAGCTCACTTACCGGGACAGGGGGCGATACGCAGTATTTT

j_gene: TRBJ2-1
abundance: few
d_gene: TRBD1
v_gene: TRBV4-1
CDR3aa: CASSQAGTVEVGEQFF
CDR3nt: TGCGCCAGCAGCCAAGCCGGGACAGTGGAGGTCGGTGAGCAGTTCTTC

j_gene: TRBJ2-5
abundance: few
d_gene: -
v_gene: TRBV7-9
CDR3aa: CASSSWDSKETQYF
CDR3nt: TGTGCCAGCAGCTCCTGGGACTCTAAAGAGACCCAGTACTTC

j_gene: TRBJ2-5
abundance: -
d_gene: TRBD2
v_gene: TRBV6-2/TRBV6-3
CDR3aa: CASRRGLAGGAYQETQYF
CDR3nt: TGTGCCAGCAGAAGGGGACTAGCGGGGGGCGCGTACCAAGAGACCCAGTACTTC

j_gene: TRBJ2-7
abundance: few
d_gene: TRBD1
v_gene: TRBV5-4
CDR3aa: CATALGTGLSYEQYF
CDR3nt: TGTGCCACCGCTCTTGGGACAGGACTCTCCTACGAGCAGTACTTC

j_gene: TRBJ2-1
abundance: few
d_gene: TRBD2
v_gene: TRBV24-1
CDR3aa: CATDLAGSSYNEQFF
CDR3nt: TGTGCCACCGACTTAGCGGGATCCTCCTACAATGAGCAGTTCTTC

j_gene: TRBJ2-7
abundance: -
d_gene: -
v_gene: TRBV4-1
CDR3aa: CASSQVAGSEQYF
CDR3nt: TGCGCCAGCAGCCAAGTTGCAGGTTCCGAGCAGTACTTC

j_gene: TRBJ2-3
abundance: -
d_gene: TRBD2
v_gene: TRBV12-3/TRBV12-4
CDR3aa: CASSFLLAADTQYF
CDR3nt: TGTGCCAGCAGTTTCCTCCTAGCGGCAGATACGCAGTATTTT

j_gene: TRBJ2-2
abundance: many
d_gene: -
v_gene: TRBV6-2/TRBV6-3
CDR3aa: CASSFGAGLFF
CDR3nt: TGTGCCAGCAGTTTTGGCGCCGGGCTGTTTTTT

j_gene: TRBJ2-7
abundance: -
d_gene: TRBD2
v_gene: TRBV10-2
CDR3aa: CASRPEWGTSGRVFSYEQYF
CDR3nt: TGCGCCAGCAGACCCGAGTGGGGGACTAGCGGGAGGGTCTTCTCCTACGAGCAGTACTTC

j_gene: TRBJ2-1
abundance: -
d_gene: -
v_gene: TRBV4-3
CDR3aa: CASSPTRGDEQFF
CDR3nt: TGCGCCAGCAGCCCGACACGAGGGGACGAGCAGTTCTTC

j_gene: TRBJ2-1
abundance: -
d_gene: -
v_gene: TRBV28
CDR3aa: CATTQGTSLYNEQFF
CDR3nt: TGTGCCACCACCCAAGGGACCTCCCTCTACAATGAGCAGTTCTTC

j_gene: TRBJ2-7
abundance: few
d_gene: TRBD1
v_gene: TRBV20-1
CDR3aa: CSAWTGTYEQYF
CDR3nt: TGCAGTGCTTGGACAGGGACCTACGAGCAGTACTTC

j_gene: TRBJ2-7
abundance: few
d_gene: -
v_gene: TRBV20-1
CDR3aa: CSALGRLSSYEQYF
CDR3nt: TGCAGTGCTTTAGGACGGCTAAGCTCCTACGAGCAGTACTTC

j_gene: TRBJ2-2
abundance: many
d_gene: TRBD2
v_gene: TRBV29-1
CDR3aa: CSVEDGLAGGPNTGELFF
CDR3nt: TGCAGCGTTGAAGATGGGCTAGCGGGAGGCCCTAACACCGGGGAGCTGTTTTTT

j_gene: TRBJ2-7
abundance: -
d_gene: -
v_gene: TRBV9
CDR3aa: CASSPADTRPYEQYF
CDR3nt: TGTGCCAGCAGCCCCGCGGACACCCGGCCTTACGAGCAGTACTTC